This T cell receptor beta chain was recovered during a study of identical twins. TCRdb redid the calling of the 5' RACE reads with MiXCR, one entry per CDR3 protein. The table records some 590,000 distinct CDR3 sequences, more than 9% of them present only once. This CDR3 is built from 12 residues. Trimming cost V 4 bases and J 1 base, with 4 bases left between them. The germline V gene has CDR1 MDHEN and CDR2 SYDVKM. This clonotype was recorded many times. The same sample was also used in a study of yellow fever vaccine responses in identical twins.

Sequenced: PBMCs. The chain is built from TRBV28 and TRBJ1-1; D is uncertain. This clonotype was obtained from a woman aged 18 to 35 in good health. The CDR3 protein is CASSSPNTEAFF. The CDR3 DNA reads as TGTGCCAGCAGTTCCCCGAACACTGAAGCTTTCTTT.